Listed below are T cell receptor beta chains from one sample, sequenced in a study of cytomegalovirus exposure and HLA in healthy donors. The assay was immunoSEQ multiplex PCR, and TCRdb's table has in-frame clones only and misses some. This sample has 60,000 to 70,000 clones, with around 85% found just once. Material: PBMCs. Receptors were obtained from a woman in her twenties or thirties in good health and CMV-seronegative. Each CDR3 is given with its conserved first and last residue.

v_gene	CDR3aa
TRBV29-1	CSVEDRRAGEAFF
TRBV9	CASTRTSGAGELFF
TRBV19	CASSSGQGNSPLHF
TRBV7-6	CASSLSGGANEKLFF
TRBV7-2	CASSLGGGPLTYEQYF
TRBV6-5	CASSYYYQGGTEAFF
TRBV9	CASSPRLGGGPLNTGELFF
TRBV5-1	CASSPGGSYGYTF
TRBV7-8	CASSSLGQGDYGYTF
TRBV5-1	CASSLDGYNEQFF
TRBV21-1	CASSTRGAAGYGYTF
TRBV5-4	CASSGGGGAENEQFF
TRBV7-2	CASSSPGQIPNEQFF
TRBV30	CAWSVLGRGYGYTF
TRBV5-6	CASSFLAALQETQYF
TRBV19	CASSISGTGNTEAFF
TRBV10-3	CAISVGTASYEQYF
TRBV5-5	CASSLGRSVNQPQHF
TRBV6-5	CASSSLSGPSNQPQHF
TRBV6-5	CASSGRSGGYTF
TRBV18	CASSPEWNTEAFF
TRBV6-6	CASSYDRRDYGYTF
TRBV7-9	CSSSLVTEGAFF
TRBV13	CASSLYSRGQFAGELFF
TRBV10-2	CASSESGQVGGELFF
TRBV19	CASSMGRQGYGYTF
TRBV9	CASSVAARSDTQYF
TRBV5-4	CASSPPGEGRETQYF
TRBV5-1	CASSYGGGNTEAFF
TRBV7-6	CASSLTSGGISGANVLTF